This T cell receptor (beta chain) was retrieved from a study of shared T cell receptors in the human thymus (dated by TCRdb to the early 2020s). Looking at the study overall: The study examined how self-reactive, shared T-cell receptor alpha chains are generated in the human thymus.

The library was built by means of the immunoSEQ multiplex PCR assay. Not all clones reach the TCRdb copy of this immuneACCESS table, which keeps in-frame sequences only. Checked studies attribute under half of the gap to unresolved V genes and leave the rest unexplained. This sample comprises over 65,000 clones, 90% to 95% of them detected only once. The ten largest clones add up to less than 0.04% of the sample. In regard to this clone: The specificity of this receptor is unknown. Base-call qualities are not available, and no considerably larger clone is one nucleotide away.

The CDR3 runs 13 amino acids, cysteine and phenylalanine included. The retained sequence is limited to the CDR3, 39 bases, with the frame set at the first base. V was cut back by 0 bases and J by 1 base, leaving a gap of 4 bases between them. Taken from the germline V gene (reference sequence), the CDR1 and CDR2 loops are SGHNT and YYREEE. The source is a human donor. Sequencing was carried out using thymocytes. The chain is assembled from TRBV5-4 and TRBJ1-1, with the D gene not confidently named. The encoded CDR3 is CASSLGTNTEAFF. The DNA sequence follows: TGTGCCAGCAGCTTGGGAACGAACACTGAAGCTTTCTTT.